The present T cell receptor (beta chain) was sequenced within a study of blood T cell repertoires in COVID-19 (dated by TCRdb to 2018 to 2021). In terms of the full investigation: Samples covering the acute and convalescent phases of COVID-19 were provided by collaborators in the United States, Italy and Spain. A de-identified subject ID, COVID-19 status, age in years and sex were almost always included in the sample metadata. The material from the prospective study consisted of cDNA or gDNA derived from T cells, B-cell-depleted T cells, or PBMCs. The repertoires were released in a freely available public database intended as a resource for research on the immune response to SARS-CoV-2. The dataset comprised deeply sampled blood TCRbeta repertoires from subjects exposed to, actively infected with, or recovered from COVID-19. HLA class I and class II types, where available, came from metadata supplied by the sample provider rather than from assay-based typing. The samples were drawn from the first 160 participants of the ongoing ImmuneRACE study and from over 950 subjects provided by 6 global collaborators. Findings and caveats that apply to the study as a whole: How much clinical and demographic metadata was included differed by source and by participant, and the metadata was provided uncurated.

Concerning this clone itself: The antigen it recognizes is unknown. No much larger clonotype is one base removed from it; base qualities were not supplied.

From its cysteine to its phenylalanine, the CDR3 spans 14 amino acids. Only the CDR3 DNA stays, 42 bases, in frame from base 1. The germline V gene gives CDR1 as MNHEY and CDR2 as SVGAGI. V and J lose 6 bases and 2 bases, and a span of 11 bases separates them. The immunoSEQ Assay, a bias-controlled multiplex PCR, was used to amplify TCRbeta CDR3 regions from genomic DNA. The paper's processing steps were these. Within the assay, amplification of reference gene primers was used to estimate how many nucleated cells each sample contained. To quantify the absolute abundance of each unique TCRbeta CDR3 rearrangement, sequence reads were collapsed and filtered. For each sample, productive Simpson clonality was calculated as the square root of Simpson's diversity index over productive rearrangements. What TCRdb holds here is the immuneACCESS table cut down to in-frame rearrangements. Part of the clones is not present; checked against another copy, under half of the missing clones reflect an unresolved V gene, and the others are unexplained. For V, J and clone size, that table is used; D and trimming come from the DNA. Here the sample has 70,000 to 85,000 clones; 82% occur a single time. The leading ten clones occupy about 9.4% of the sample.

The collaborating institutions used their own protocols to collect whole blood in K2EDTA tubes. For TCRbeta analysis, collaborators shipped samples in one of three forms: frozen whole blood, isolated PBMCs, or DNA extracted from either of those sample types. The clonotype originates from a man between 60 and 75 years old with acute or convalescent COVID-19. Input material: peripheral blood. The V and J segments used are TRBV6-5 and TRBJ1-3; the D gene is possibly TRBD1, with 6 bases matching. CDR3 loop: CASRLNRAGNTIYF. The sequenced DNA: TGTGCCAGCAGACTAAACAGGGCTGGAAACACCATATATTTT.